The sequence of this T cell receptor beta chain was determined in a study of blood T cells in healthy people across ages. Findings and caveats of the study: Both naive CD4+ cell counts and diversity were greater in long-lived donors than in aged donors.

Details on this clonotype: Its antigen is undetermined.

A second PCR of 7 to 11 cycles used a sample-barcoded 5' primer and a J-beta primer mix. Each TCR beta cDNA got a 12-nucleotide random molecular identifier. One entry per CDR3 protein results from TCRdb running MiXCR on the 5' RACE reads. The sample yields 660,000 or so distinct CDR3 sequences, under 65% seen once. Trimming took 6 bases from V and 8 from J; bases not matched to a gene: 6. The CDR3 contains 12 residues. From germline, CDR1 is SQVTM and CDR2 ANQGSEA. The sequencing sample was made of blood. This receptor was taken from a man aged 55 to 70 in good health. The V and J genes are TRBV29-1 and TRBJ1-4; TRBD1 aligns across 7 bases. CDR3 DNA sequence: TGCAGCGTGCAGGGGGTGGGGGAAAAACTGTTTTTT. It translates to CSVQGVGEKLFF. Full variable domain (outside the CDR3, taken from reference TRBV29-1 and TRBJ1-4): SAVISQKPSRDICQRGTSLTIQCQVDSQVTMMFWYRQQPGQSLTLIATANQGSEATYESGFVIDKFPISRPNLTFSTLTVSNMSPEDSSIYLCSVQGVGEKLFFGSGTQLSVL.